In this sample, the clone carrying this TCR beta chain turned up many times. Its antigen remains unidentified. The data are from a study of CD8+CD57+ T cells in acquired aplastic anemia. The study, taken as a whole, reports: The same twenty-nine CD8+ CDR3 sequences occurred in patients and in controls.

Both TCR beta VDJ combination and CDR3 sequence profiling were carried out. Genomic DNA was the template for this profiling. TCRdb passed the reads through MiXCR, listing each CDR3 protein once. The sample lists around 180,000 distinct CDR3 sequences, 50% to 75% occurring once. Germline V gene data show CDR1 as PRHDT and CDR2 as FYEKMQ (reference sequence). CDR3 size: 14 residues. Trimming pared 3 bases from V and 4 bases from J, leaving 11 bases between. V usage is TRBV13 and J usage is TRBJ2-3; D gene ambiguous. This receptor was taken from a human donor in good health. The sample taken for sequencing was sorted CD4+, CD8+, or CD8+CD57+ T cells (not recorded which) from PBMCs. The DNA of the CDR3 is TGTGCCAGCAGCTTTTTCCGGGTCCCAGATACGCAGTATTTT. Protein: CASSFFRVPDTQYF.